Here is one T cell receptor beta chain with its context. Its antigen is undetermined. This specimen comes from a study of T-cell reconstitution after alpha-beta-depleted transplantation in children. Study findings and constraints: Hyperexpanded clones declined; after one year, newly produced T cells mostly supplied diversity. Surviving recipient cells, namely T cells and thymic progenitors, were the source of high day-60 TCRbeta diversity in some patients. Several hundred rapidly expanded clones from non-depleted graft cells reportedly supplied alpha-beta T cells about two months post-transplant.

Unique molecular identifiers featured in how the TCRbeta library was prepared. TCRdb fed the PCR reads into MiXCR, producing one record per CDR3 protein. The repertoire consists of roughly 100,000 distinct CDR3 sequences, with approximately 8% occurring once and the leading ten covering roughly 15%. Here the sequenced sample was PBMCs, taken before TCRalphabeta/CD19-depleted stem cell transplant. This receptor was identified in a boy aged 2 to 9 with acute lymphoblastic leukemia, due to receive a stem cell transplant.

CDR3 in amino acids: CSASAIPRGAEKLFF. CDR3 bases: TGCAGTGCTAGCGCTATACCCCGTGGCGCGGAAAAACTGTTTTTT. The chain is built from TRBV20-1 and TRBJ1-4; the D is unclear. The V and J ends lost 3 bases and 8 bases respectively, with 19 bases between them. The CDR3 contains 15 residues. Germline V gene lookup returns CDR1 DFQATT and CDR2 SNEGSKA (reference sequence).